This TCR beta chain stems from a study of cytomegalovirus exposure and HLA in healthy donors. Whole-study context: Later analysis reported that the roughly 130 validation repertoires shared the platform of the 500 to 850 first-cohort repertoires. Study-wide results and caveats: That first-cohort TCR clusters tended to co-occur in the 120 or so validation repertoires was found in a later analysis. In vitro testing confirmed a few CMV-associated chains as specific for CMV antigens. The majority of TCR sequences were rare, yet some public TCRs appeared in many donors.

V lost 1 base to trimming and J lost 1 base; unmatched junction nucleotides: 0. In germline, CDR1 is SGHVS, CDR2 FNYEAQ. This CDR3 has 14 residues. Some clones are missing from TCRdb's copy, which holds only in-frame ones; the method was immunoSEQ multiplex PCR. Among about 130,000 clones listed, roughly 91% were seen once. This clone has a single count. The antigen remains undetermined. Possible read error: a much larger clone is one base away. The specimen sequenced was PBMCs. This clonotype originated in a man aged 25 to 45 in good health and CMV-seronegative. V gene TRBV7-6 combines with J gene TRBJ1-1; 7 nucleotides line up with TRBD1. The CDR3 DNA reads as TGTGCCAGCAGCTTAGGGACAGGGAACACTGAAGCTTTCTTT. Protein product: CASSLGTGNTEAFF.